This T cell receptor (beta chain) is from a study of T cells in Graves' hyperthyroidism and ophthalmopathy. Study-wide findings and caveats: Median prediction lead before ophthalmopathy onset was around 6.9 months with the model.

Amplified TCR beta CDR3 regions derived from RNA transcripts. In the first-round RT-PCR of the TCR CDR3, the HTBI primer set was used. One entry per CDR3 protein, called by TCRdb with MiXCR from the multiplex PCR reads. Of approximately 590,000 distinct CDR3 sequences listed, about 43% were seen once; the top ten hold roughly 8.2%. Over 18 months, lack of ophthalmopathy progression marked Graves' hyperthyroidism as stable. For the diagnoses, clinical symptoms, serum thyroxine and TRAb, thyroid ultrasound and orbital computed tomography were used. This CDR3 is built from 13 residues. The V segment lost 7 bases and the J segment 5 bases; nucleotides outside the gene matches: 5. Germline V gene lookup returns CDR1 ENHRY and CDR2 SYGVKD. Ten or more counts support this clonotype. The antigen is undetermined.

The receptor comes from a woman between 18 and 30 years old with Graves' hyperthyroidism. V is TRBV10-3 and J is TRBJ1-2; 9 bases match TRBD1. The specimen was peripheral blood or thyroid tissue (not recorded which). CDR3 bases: TGTGCCATCAAAGGGACAGGGTTGTATGGCTACACCTTC. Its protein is CAIKGTGLYGYTF.